The present TCR beta chain was sequenced within a study of control samples from healthy donors and cancer patients. The CDR3 is made up of 16 amino acids. Trimming cost V 1 base and J 1 base, with 11 bases left between them. Germline CDR1 and CDR2: MGHRA and YSYEKL. The repertoire was sequenced with immunoSEQ multiplex PCR; TCRdb's copy has only in-frame clones and lacks some. Among about 83,000 clones listed, roughly 91% were seen once. The TCR originated in a man in his fifties in good health. The chain carries TRBV4-1 and TRBJ1-3; tentative D call: TRBD1 (6 bases). Sequencing input: blood. CDR3 amino acids: CASSQGGGASGNTIYF. The CDR3 nucleotides are TGCGCCAGCAGCCAAGGGGGGGGCGCATCTGGAAACACCATATATTTT.